The 24 T cell receptor beta chains listed next were all sequenced from one sample in a study of CD8+ T cells in alopecia areata (dated by TCRdb to 2016 to 2019). Libraries were made using the immunoSEQ multiplex PCR assay. For TCR sequencing, RNA was extracted from every sample and reverse transcribed into cDNA to serve as template. As stored in TCRdb, this immuneACCESS dataset retains in-frame rearrangements with V and J assigned. A fraction of the clones does not appear; measured against another copy, unresolved V genes explain less than half of the discrepancy, and the remainder lacks a known reason. For this sample, roughly 120,000 clones appear and none is a singleton. The ten largest make up around 20% of the sample. The sample was lesional skin. Every receptor here comes from a C3H/HeJ mouse with alopecia areata. Mice of this line possess the MHC haplotype H2-k.

This clone has more than one count but fewer than ten. Germline and genes: mouse. The DNA ends 4 residues before the CDR3 does, and the rest of the CDR3 is filled in from the germline J gene. This sample also contains other DNA sequences that code for the same CDR3. This sequence joins TRBV19 and TRBJ1-1; 7 positions agree with TRBD1. Germline V gene sequence: CDR1 FNHDT, CDR2 SITEND (reference sequence). The V segment lost 5 bases and the J segment 1 base; nucleotides outside the gene matches: 5. The CDR3 spans 14 residues. CDR3 bases read: TGTGCCAGCAGCCACAGGGGAGGGAACACA. Its translation is CASSHRGGNT. The whole CDR3 sequence is CASSHRGGNTEVFF. The variable domain in full, completed from reference TRBV19 and TRBJ1-1, reads GGIITQTPKFLIGQEGQKLTLKCQQNFNHDTMYWYRQDSGKGLRLIYYSITENDLQKGDLSEGYDASREKKSSFSLTVTSAQKNEMAVFLCASSHRGGNTEVFFGKGTRLTVV.

On this clone: Gene names and germline match the mouse. The CDR3 is cut off 4 residues early in the read; its end comes from the germline J gene. This chain links TRBV1 with TRBJ2-1; the D gene is possibly TRBD1 (7 bases). Germline values: CDR1 NSQYPW, CDR2 LRSPGD (reference sequence). The CDR3 length is 13 residues. Trimming pared 4 bases from V and 5 bases from J, leaving 9 bases between. The CDR3: CTCSGRGHAEQFF. The CDR3 bases that were read are TGCACCTGCAGTGGGAGGGGGCATGCT.

This clone was seen more than once but under ten times. Here the gene names and germline are mouse. Coverage ceases 4 residues before the CDR3 finishes, and the germline J gene fills in the end. The chain couples TRBV1 to TRBJ2-2, with D unclear. From germline, CDR1 is NSQYPW and CDR2 LRSPGD (reference sequence). CDR3 length equals 14 residues. Trimming removed 4 bases from V and 0 bases from J, with 6 bases in between. The CDR3: CTCSDISNTGQLYF. Partial CDR3 DNA: TGCACCTGCAGTGACATTTCAAACACCGGG.

As for this clone: The germline and genes are mouse ones. The CDR3 end is not reached by the read, which stops 4 residues before it; the germline J gene fills it in. The chain couples TRBV17 to TRBJ2-7; 8 positions agree with TRBD1. Germline V gene data show CDR1 as MNHDT and CDR2 as YYDKIL. V shed 5 bases and J 3 bases; nucleotides not matched to a gene: 3. The CDR3 has 13 amino acids. This CDR3 is CASSLTGVYEQYF. The sequenced CDR3 bases are TGTGCTAGCAGTTTGACAGGGGTCTAT.

This clone occurred a few times. Here the gene names and germline are mouse. The read gets to within 4 residues of the CDR3 end, and the germline J gene fills in the rest. The chain carries TRBV1 and TRBJ2-5; 11 bases match TRBD2. Germline V gene data show CDR1 as NSQYPW and CDR2 as LRSPGD (reference sequence). The V segment lost 5 bases and the J segment 0 bases; nucleotides outside the gene matches: 4. The CDR3 sequence is 16 residues long. The sequenced CDR3 bases are TGCACCTGCAGTCCTCGACTGGGGGGGAACCAAGAC. This translates into CTCSPRLGGNQD. The full-length CDR3 reads as CTCSPRLGGNQDTQYF. The entire variable domain, with the rest obtained from reference TRBV1 and TRBJ2-5, is as follows: VTLLEQNPRWRLVPRGQAVNLRCILKNSQYPWMSWYQQDLQKQLQWLFTLRSPGDKEVKSLPGADYLATRVTDTELRLQVANMSQGRTLYCTCSPRLGGNQDTQYFGPGTRLLVL.

This clone was observed a handful of times. Mouse gene names and germline throughout. The missing CDR3 end, 4 residues past where the read stops, is filled in from the germline J gene. The chain is built from TRBV13-2 and TRBJ2-1, with 8 nucleotides matching TRBD2. The CDR3 loop spans 15 amino acids. Trimming at V came to 4 bases and at J to 1 base, leaving 4 bases not matched to a gene. Germline values: CDR1 NNHNN, CDR2 SYGAGS (reference sequence). The sequenced part of the CDR3 DNA is TGTGCCAGCGGTCCCCGGACTGGGAACTATGCT. Its translation: CASGPRTGNYA. The entire CDR3 reads CASGPRTGNYAEQFF.

This clone has just a few counts. Genes and germline are mouse. Read coverage stops 4 residues before the CDR3 terminus; the germline J gene supplies the remainder. The genes are TRBV13-3 and TRBJ1-4; TRBD1 is a possible D gene (6 bases). V lost 4 bases to trimming and J lost 0 bases, with 13 bases between them. The CDR3 extends over 16 amino acids. Germline V gene data show CDR1 as NNHDY and CDR2 as SYVADS. CDR3 DNA (partial): TGTGCCAGCAGTCGACAGGAAGGGATTTCCAACGAA. Protein sequence: CASSRQEGISNE. The whole CDR3 region reads CASSRQEGISNERLFF.

Concerning this clone: The gene symbols are mouse symbols. From the germline J gene comes the end of the CDR3, since the read stops 4 residues before it. V is TRBV13-3 and J is TRBJ2-3; 8 nucleotides line up with TRBD2. This CDR3 comprises 16 residues. V dropped 3 bases and J dropped 0; count of bases not matched to a gene: 6. Germline lookup yields CDR1 NNHDY and CDR2 SYVADS. The sequenced part of the CDR3 DNA is TGTGCCAGCAGTGCCTCTGGGGGGAGGAGTGCAGAA. Amino acids: CASSASGGRSAE. The complete CDR3 protein is CASSASGGRSAETLYF.

This clone turned up a few times. Germline and genes here are mouse. The read comes to an end 4 residues before the CDR3 does, leaving the germline J gene to fill in the end. This chain uses TRBV16 with TRBJ2-2, with 9 bases that match TRBD2. CDR3 size: 15 residues. Germline loops: CDR1 SGHSA, CDR2 FRNQAP. V was pared by 6 bases and J by 3 bases, with 5 bases of the junction left unmatched. CDR3 loop: CASRFGGADTGQLYF. CDR3 DNA, as far as it was read: TGTGCAAGCAGGTTTGGGGGGGCGGACACCGGG.

This clone has just a few counts. Each gene name is a mouse one. The read comes to an end 4 residues before the CDR3 does, leaving the germline J gene to fill in the end. The V gene is TRBV12-1, the J gene TRBJ2-7, with D maybe TRBD1 (6 bases). The germline CDR1 and CDR2 sequences are SGHSN and HYEKVE. V lost 0 bases, J lost 3 bases, and 8 bases lay in between. The CDR3 is made up of 13 amino acids. The CDR3 DNA, read in part, is TGTGCCAGCTCTCTCCAGGGGCGCTAT. Amino acids: CASSLQGRY. The full CDR3 protein is CASSLQGRYEQYF.

A remark on this clone: Mouse names are used for the genes. The read ends 4 residues shy of where the CDR3 ends; the end is completed using the germline J gene. V is TRBV1 and J is TRBJ2-3; weak D call: TRBD2 (6 bases). Germline CDR1 and CDR2: NSQYPW and LRSPGD (reference sequence). The V and J ends lost 0 bases and 0 bases respectively, with 13 bases between them. This CDR3 contains 17 residues. The DNA read from the CDR3 is TGCACCTGCAGTGCAGATGAGGGCTGGGGAAGTGCAGAA. Translation gives CTCSADEGWGSAE. The whole CDR3 sequence reads CTCSADEGWGSAETLYF.

This clone showed up just a few times. Any gene name here is a mouse gene name. The read stops 4 residues short of the end of the CDR3; the missing end is completed from the germline J gene. The chain carries TRBV13-3 and TRBJ2-7; 10 bases fit TRBD2. The CDR3 extends over 15 amino acids. In germline, CDR1 is NNHDY, CDR2 SYVADS. Incomplete CDR3 DNA: TGTGCCAGCAGTGACGCGACTGGGGGGCGTTAT. Translated: CASSDATGGRY. In full, the CDR3 is CASSDATGGRYEQYF.

This clone showed up just a few times. The gene names here belong to mouse. The read terminates 4 residues before the CDR3 end, so the remaining end is supplied by the germline J gene. V and J are TRBV13-3 and TRBJ2-4; tentatively, D is TRBD1 (6 bases). The CDR3 extends over 14 amino acids. Germline V lookup: CDR1 NNHDY, CDR2 SYVADS. CDR3: CASSDGRQENTLYF. Incomplete CDR3 DNA: TGTGCCAGCAGTGATGGGAGACAGGAAAAC.

As for this clone: Germline and genes: mouse. The read halts 4 residues ahead of the CDR3 end, with the missing end drawn from the germline J gene. The chain joins TRBV1 to TRBJ1-4, with 11 bases aligning to TRBD1. Germline-derived CDR1 and CDR2 are NSQYPW and LRSPGD (reference sequence). The CDR3 has 17 amino acids. Germline trimming cut 0 bases from V and 3 bases from J; bases unmatched to any gene: 3. The part of the CDR3 DNA that was read is TGCACCTGCAGTGCAGATGTGGGACAGGGGGCCAACGAA. As protein: CTCSADVGQGANE. The entire CDR3 protein reads CTCSADVGQGANERLFF. The variable domain in full, with the rest retrieved from reference TRBV1 and TRBJ1-4, is VTLLEQNPRWRLVPRGQAVNLRCILKNSQYPWMSWYQQDLQKQLQWLFTLRSPGDKEVKSLPGADYLATRVTDTELRLQVANMSQGRTLYCTCSADVGQGANERLFFGHGTKLSVL.

This clone was recorded at least ten times. Mouse names are used for the genes. The CDR3 end falls 4 residues outside the read, so it is completed with the germline J gene. This same CDR3 is encoded by further DNA sequences in the sample. The chain employs TRBV13-3 and TRBJ2-7; 8 nucleotides align to TRBD1. In germline, CDR1 is NNHDY, CDR2 SYVADS. The CDR3 runs to 14 residues. V shed 5 bases, J shed 1 base, and the junction held 5 bases outside the gene matches. CDR3 in amino acids: CASSPDRGSYEQYF. The CDR3 DNA, read in part, is TGTGCCAGCAGCCCTGACAGGGGATCCTAT.

Worth noting for this clone: Here the gene names and germline are mouse. The read halts 4 residues ahead of the CDR3 end, with the missing end drawn from the germline J gene. The chain is built from TRBV14 and TRBJ2-5, with D perhaps TRBD2 (6 bases). The V and J ends lost 3 bases and 2 bases respectively, with 10 bases between them. In germline, CDR1 is SGHDT, CDR2 FRDEAV. This CDR3 is built from 14 residues. The sequenced part of the CDR3 DNA is TGTGCCAGCAGTTCCGGGACTACCCAAGAC. Protein: CASSSGTTQD. In full, the CDR3 reads CASSSGTTQDTQYF. Drawing the rest from reference TRBV14 and TRBJ2-5, the complete variable domain is EAGVTQSPRYAVLQEGQAVSFWCDPISGHDTLYWYQQPRDQGPQLLVYFRDEAVIDNSQLPSDRFSAVRPKGTNSTLKIQSAKQGDTATYLCASSSGTTQDTQYFGPGTRLLVL.

Of note for this clone: Germline and genes here are mouse. The read stops 4 residues short of the end of the CDR3; the missing end is completed from the germline J gene. The genes are TRBV13-3 and TRBJ1-1, with D maybe TRBD1 (5 bases). CDR3 length: 13 amino acids. CDR1 and CDR2 from the germline V gene are NNHDY and SYVADS. The sequenced part of the CDR3 DNA is TGTGCCAGCAGTCCTTCGGACACAACA. Amino acid sequence: CASSPSDTT. From start to end, the CDR3 is CASSPSDTTEVFF.

Details on this clone: Gene names and germline match the mouse. The read halts 4 residues ahead of the CDR3 end, with the missing end drawn from the germline J gene. V usage is TRBV13-3 and J usage is TRBJ2-5, with D possibly matching TRBD2 (7 bases). Looked up from germline, CDR1 is NNHDY and CDR2 is SYVADS. The V end was cut by 1 base, the J end by 1 base, with 10 bases between. CDR3 length: 15 residues. The sequenced part of the CDR3 DNA is TGTGCCAGCAGTGATCGGGGGGCGGACCAAGAC. This sequence encodes CASSDRGADQD. The CDR3 as a whole reads CASSDRGADQDTQYF.

About this clone itself: Gene and germline names: mouse. The missing CDR3 end, 4 residues past where the read stops, is filled in from the germline J gene. V gene TRBV13-3 combines with J gene TRBJ2-7; the match to TRBD2 covers 8 bases. The CDR3 totals 15 residues. V was clipped by 6 bases and J by 0 bases; unmatched bases: 8. Germline V lookup: CDR1 NNHDY, CDR2 SYVADS. Incomplete CDR3 DNA: TGTGCCAGCAACTTTGGGGGGGAAGACTCCTAT. Protein: CASNFGGEDSY. The entire CDR3 reads CASNFGGEDSYEQYF.

This clone was recorded a few times. Mouse germline and gene names are used. The CDR3 goes on 4 residues after the read ends, and that part is filled in from the germline J gene. This rearrangement joins TRBV13-3 to TRBJ2-2, with 9 positions matching TRBD2. CDR3 length: 17 residues. Germline assignment: CDR1 NNHDY and CDR2 SYVADS. Trimming cost V 2 bases and J 2 bases; bases outside gene matches: 7. The covered CDR3 bases are TGTGCCAGCAGTGAAGGTGGGGGGGCGCGGAACACCGGG. Translating it yields CASSEGGGARNTG. In full, the CDR3 is CASSEGGGARNTGQLYF.

Comments on this clone: The genes are named according to mouse. The CDR3 end is not reached by the read, which stops 4 residues before it; the germline J gene fills it in. The chain carries TRBV16 and TRBJ2-1; TRBD2 matches at 11 bases. V dropped 0 bases and J dropped 1; count of bases not matched to a gene: 2. The CDR3 spans 17 residues. CDR1 SGHSA and CDR2 FRNQAP come from the germline V gene. The CDR3 bases that were read are TGTGCAAGCAGCTTAGATGGGACTGGGGGAAACTATGCT. Protein product: CASSLDGTGGNYA. The CDR3 as a whole reads CASSLDGTGGNYAEQFF.

This clone was picked up a small number of times. Gene names are the mouse ones. The sequenced fragment ends 4 residues before the CDR3 boundary, so the rest is inferred from the germline J gene. The chain couples TRBV17 to TRBJ2-7; the match to TRBD2 covers 8 bases. This CDR3 comprises 14 residues. The V gene's germline CDR1 is MNHDT and CDR2 YYDKIL. V trimming: 4 bases; J trimming: 0 bases; junction bases outside the gene matches: 2. The CDR3 spells CASSILGVSYEQYF. Partial CDR3 DNA: TGTGCTAGCAGTATACTGGGGGTCTCCTAT. Based on the CDR3 plus reference TRBV17 and TRBJ2-7, the full variable domain is DTTVKQNPRYKLARVGKPVNLICSQTMNHDTMYWYQKKPNQAPKLLLFYYDKILNREADTFEKFQSSRPNNSFCSLYIGSAGLEYSAMYLCASSILGVSYEQYFGPGTRLTVL.

This clone was recorded a few times. Mouse germline and gene names are used. The read falls 4 residues short of the CDR3 end, and the missing part is taken from the germline J gene. The chain links TRBV13-3 to TRBJ2-1, with 7 nucleotides matching TRBD1. Losses at the gene ends were 4 bases for V and 5 bases for J; bases not matched to a gene: 6. Germline CDR1 is NNHDY and CDR2 is SYVADS. The CDR3 is 14 residues long. The CDR3 spells CASSPGTENAEQFF. CDR3 bases read: TGTGCCAGCAGTCCCGGGACAGAAAATGCT.

This clone has just a few counts. The genes and germline here are from mouse. Read coverage stops 4 residues before the CDR3 terminus; the germline J gene supplies the remainder. This chain uses TRBV1 with TRBJ2-3; D is unresolved. The CDR3 consists of 14 residues. Germline V lookup: CDR1 NSQYPW, CDR2 LRSPGD (reference sequence). V lost 3 bases and J lost 0, with 7 bases in between. Partial CDR3 DNA: TGCACCTGCAGTGCTCAGACTAGTGCAGAA. This sequence encodes CTCSAQTSAE. The complete CDR3 sequence is CTCSAQTSAETLYF.